This TCR beta chain was sequenced in a study of tumour-infiltrating T cells in Burkitt lymphoma. Study at large: Patients covered every epidemiological subtype of Burkitt lymphoma. Overall and progression-free survival were predicted by productive clonality.

Remarks on this clone: Its specificity is not known.

The protocol was immunoSEQ multiplex PCR, while the TCRdb copy is restricted to in-frame clones and leaves out a portion. The repertoire consists of some 6,600 clones, with under 90% occurring once and the leading ten covering approximately 11%. Study-wide findings and caveats: Many Burkitt lymphoma patients shared several public clonotypes.

Germline CDR1 LNHDA, CDR2 SQIVND (reference sequence). There are 15 residues in the CDR3. The V end lost 3 bases, the J end lost 0 bases, and 9 bases lay between the germline ends. Sample: tumor tissue. This receptor was obtained from a human donor with Burkitt lymphoma. V gene TRBV19 combines with J gene TRBJ1-5; D perhaps matches TRBD1 (5 bases). The CDR3 bases are TGTGCCAGTAGTATTAAGACAGCTAGCAATCAGCCCCAGCATTTT. It is translated as CASSIKTASNQPQHF.